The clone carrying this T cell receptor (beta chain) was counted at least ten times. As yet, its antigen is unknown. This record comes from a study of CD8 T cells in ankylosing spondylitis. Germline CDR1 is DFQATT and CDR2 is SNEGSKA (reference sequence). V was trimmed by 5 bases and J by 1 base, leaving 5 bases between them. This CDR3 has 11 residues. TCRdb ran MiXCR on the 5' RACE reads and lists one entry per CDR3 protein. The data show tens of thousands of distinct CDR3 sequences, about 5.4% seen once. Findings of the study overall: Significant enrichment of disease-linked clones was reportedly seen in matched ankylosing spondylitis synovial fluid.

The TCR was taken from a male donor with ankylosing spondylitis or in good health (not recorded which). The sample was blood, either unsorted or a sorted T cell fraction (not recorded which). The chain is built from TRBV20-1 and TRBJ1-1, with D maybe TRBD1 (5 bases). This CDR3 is CSAQGNTEAFF. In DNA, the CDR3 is TGCAGTGCTCAGGGGAACACTGAAGCTTTCTTT.